The clone carrying this TCR beta chain was detected many times. Antigen unknown. Germline-derived CDR1 and CDR2 are SEHNR and FQNEAQ (reference sequence). The length of the CDR3 is 13 residues. V was clipped by 4 bases and J by 6 bases, with 11 bases between them. This specimen comes from a study of T cells in Graves' hyperthyroidism and ophthalmopathy. General study findings and limits: A model of 13 V-J features distinguished ophthalmopathy from stable hyperthyroidism. Among clonotypes expanded in thyroid above 0.001, most were also found in blood.

Researchers amplified the TCR beta CDR3 regions from RNA transcripts. In the first-round RT-PCR of the TCR CDR3, the HTBI primer set was used. MiXCR, applied by TCRdb to the multiplex PCR reads, yields one record per CDR3 protein. Of roughly 600,000 distinct CDR3 sequences in the sample, roughly 15% were seen once. This chain joins TRBV7-9 and TRBJ2-3; a possible D gene is TRBD2 (5 bases). Sequencing input: blood. The clonotype originates from a woman aged 45-65 years with Graves' ophthalmopathy. CDR3 region: CASSSSTSDTQYF. CDR3 nucleotides: TGTGCCAGCAGCTCCAGTACTAGTGATACGCAGTATTTT. The full variable domain, completed using reference TRBV7-9 and TRBJ2-3, is DTGVSQNPRHKITKRGQNVTFRCDPISEHNRLYWYRQTLGQGPEFLTYFQNEAQLEKSRLLSDRFSAERPKGSFSTLEIQRTEQGDSAMYLCASSSSTSDTQYFGPGTRLTVL.